These 9 T cell receptor beta chains were sequenced from one sample in a study of T cell responses to AZD1222 COVID-19 vaccine. The assay was immunoSEQ multiplex PCR, and TCRdb's table has in-frame clones only and misses some. The sample yields around 150,000 clones, 92% seen once. Here the sequenced sample was peripheral blood, taken 28 days after the second AZD1222 dose. The receptors were sampled from an adult who received the AZD1222 COVID-19 vaccine.

The CDR3 protein is CASSPKPPGGAPGELFF. The DNA of the CDR3 is TGTGCCAGCAGCCCCAAACCACCAGGGGGCGCTCCCGGGGAGCTGTTTTTT. The chain combines TRBV7-8 with TRBJ2-2, with 8 nucleotides matching TRBD1. The CDR3 length is 17 residues. CDR1 SGHVS and CDR2 FQNEAQ come from the germline V gene. J was trimmed by 6 bases and V by 5 bases; bases with no gene match: 14. Looking up the rest from reference TRBV7-8 and TRBJ2-2 gives the full variable domain: GAGVSQSPRYKVAKRGQDVALRCDPISGHVSLFWYQQALGQGPEFLTYFQNEAQLDKSGLPSDRFFAERPEGSVSTLKIQRTQQEDSAVYLCASSPKPPGGAPGELFFGEGSRLTVL.

This chain connects TRBV6-2 or TRBV6-3 to TRBJ2-4; D possibly uses TRBD1 or TRBD2 (5 bases each). Germline V lookup: CDR1 MNHEY, CDR2 SVGEGT. This CDR3 is 17 amino acids long. Deletions cut 0 bases from V and 1 base from J, with 13 bases between. In DNA form, the CDR3 reads TGTGCCAGCAGTTACTCTTGGGACCTGGGGGCCAAAAACATTCAGTACTTC. Amino acids: CASSYSWDLGAKNIQYF.

The chain couples TRBV19 to TRBJ2-5, with D uncertain. In germline, CDR1 is LNHDA, CDR2 SQIVND (reference sequence). The V gene lost 3 bases and the J gene lost 5 bases, with 7 bases spanning the gap. This CDR3 spans 12 amino acids. The CDR3: CASSISPETQYF. In DNA, the CDR3 is TGTGCCAGTAGTATTTCTCCCGAGACCCAGTACTTC.

V and J are TRBV19 and TRBJ2-1; D is possibly TRBD1 or TRBD2 (5 bases each). Germline-derived CDR1 and CDR2 are LNHDA and SQIVND (reference sequence). The CDR3 is 14 residues long. V lost 5 bases and J 7 bases, leaving 15 bases between the germline ends. CDR3 region: CASSVPGPTNEQFF. CDR3 in DNA: TGTGCCAGTAGTGTACCGGGGCCGACGAATGAGCAGTTCTTC.

This clone was counted once. DNA for the CDR3: TGTGCCAGCAGTGAAGCGCTTTGGTTGTCTGGCTACACCTTC. This sequence encodes CASSEALWLSGYTF. The V and J genes are TRBV2 and TRBJ1-2, with D unresolved. The CDR3 has 14 amino acids. The germline CDR1 and CDR2 sequences are SNHLY and FYNNEI. V was shortened by 0 bases and J by 7 bases, with 12 bases between the two germline ends.

V usage is TRBV7-9 and J usage is TRBJ1-5; 9 bases match TRBD1. The length of the CDR3 is 14 residues. The V gene's germline CDR1 is SEHNR and CDR2 FQNEAQ (reference sequence). V was clipped by 4 bases and J by 2 bases; unmatched bases: 0. The CDR3 nucleotides read TGTGCCAGCAGCTGGACAGGGGGCAATCAGCCCCAGCATTTT. Protein sequence: CASSWTGGNQPQHF.

This clone showed up just a few times. The chain has TRBV9 and TRBJ2-7; maybe TRBD2 (6 bases). Germline V gives CDR1 SGDLS, CDR2 YYNGEE. CDR3 size: 14 residues. The germline V and J ends were trimmed by 4 bases and 0 bases, with 11 bases remaining between them. CDR3 sequence reads: CASSLTGSSYEQYF. The DNA for the CDR3 is TGTGCCAGCAGCCTGACCGGGAGCTCCTACGAGCAGTACTTC.

The chain uses TRBV2 and TRBJ1-1; D is undetermined. Germline V gives CDR1 SNHLY, CDR2 FYNNEI. V was cut by 7 bases and J by 2 bases, with 14 bases left in between. The CDR3 sequence is 14 residues long. The CDR3 bases are TGTGCCAGCACCGGCGTGGTGGGAAACACTGAAGCTTTCTTT. This translates into CASTGVVGNTEAFF.

This clone was seen at least ten times. The rearrangement links TRBV4-1 to TRBJ1-5; D possibly corresponds to TRBD1 (5 bases). CDR3 length: 16 amino acids. The ends were cut back, 5 bases at V and 6 bases at J, with 20 bases in the middle. Germline assignment: CDR1 MGHRA and CDR2 YSYEKL. For the CDR3, the DNA is TGCGCCAGCAGCAGTACCGACGGGGGTCGGGGTCAGCCCCAGCATTTT. Its protein is CASSSTDGGRGQPQHF.